This TCR beta chain was recorded in a study of blood T cell repertoires in COVID-19. Clones were read by immunoSEQ multiplex PCR, and TCRdb kept only the in-frame ones, dropping some. The table has more than 250,000 clones, approximately 82% seen once. V was pared by 0 bases and J by 6 bases, with 15 bases between. The CDR3 loop spans 15 amino acids. CDR1 and CDR2 from the germline V gene are SGDLS and YYNGEE. The sequence came from a woman aged 45-59 years with acute or convalescent COVID-19. The chain combines TRBV9 with TRBJ1-2, with D possibly matching TRBD1 (5 bases). Specimen: peripheral blood. The CDR3: CASSVEYQGPDGYTF. CDR3 coding DNA: TGTGCCAGCAGCGTAGAGTATCAGGGTCCCGATGGCTACACCTTC.